Each of the 9 T cell receptor beta chains below was sequenced from the same sample in a study of shared clonotypes between healthy human individuals. Terminally differentiated effector memory CD45RA+ cells were excluded from the naive CD8 cells, which were CD45RO-negative and positively selected for CCR7. Measured with immunoSEQ multiplex PCR; TCRdb has only the in-frame clones, and not every one. The sample lists fewer than 800,000 clones, around 90% occurring once. The specimen sequenced was naive CD8+ T cells sorted from blood. The receptor set was obtained from a man younger than 45 in good health.

The chain has TRBV7-3 and TRBJ2-3, with D unresolved. Trimming left V 5 bases short and J 0 bases short, with 12 bases between. This CDR3 contains 15 residues. CDR1 SGHTA and CDR2 FQGTGA come from the germline V gene. The CDR3 nucleotides read TGTGCCAGCAGCCCCTCGGGCTACAGCACAGATACGCAGTATTTT. It specifies CASSPSGYSTDTQYF.

V is TRBV5-1 and J is TRBJ2-7; TRBD2 matches at 12 bases. Germline V gene lookup returns CDR1 SGHRS and CDR2 YFSETQ. V shed 4 bases, J shed 3 bases, and the junction held 5 bases outside the gene matches. CDR3 size: 15 residues. CDR3 amino acids: CASSAGTSGFYEQYF. The CDR3 DNA follows: TGCGCCAGCAGCGCGGGGACTAGCGGGTTCTACGAGCAGTACTTC. The variable domain in full, with the rest retrieved from reference TRBV5-1 and TRBJ2-7, is KAGVTQTPRYLIKTRGQQVTLSCSPISGHRSVSWYQQTPGQGLQFLFEYFSETQRNKGNFPGRFSGRQFSNSRSEMNVSTLELGDSALYLCASSAGTSGFYEQYFGPGTRLTVT.

The CDR3 spells CSVHDLYEQYF. The CDR3 DNA follows: TGCAGCGTTCACGACCTCTACGAGCAGTACTTC. This chain uses TRBV29-1 with TRBJ2-7; D gene ambiguous. Germline V gene sequence: CDR1 SQVTM, CDR2 ANQGSEA. The CDR3 contains 11 residues. The V end lost 5 bases, the J end lost 3 bases, and 8 bases lay between the germline ends.

J is TRBJ2-5 and V is TRBV30; D tentatively reads TRBD1 or TRBD2 (5 bases each). The tail of the sequence fits TRBJ2-7 better, so the J call may be wrong. The CDR3 is 12 residues long. Germline V gene sequence: CDR1 GTSNPN, CDR2 SVGIG (reference sequence). The CDR3 region is CAAGGSSYEQYF. The CDR3 DNA is TGTGCTGCTGGGGGAAGCTCCTACGAGCAGTACTTC.

This rearrangement joins TRBV4-3 to TRBJ2-1; 12 positions match TRBD2. The CDR3 length is 18 residues. V shed 0 bases, J shed 1 base, and the junction held 4 bases outside the gene matches. Germline loops: CDR1 LGHNA, CDR2 YSLEER. DNA for the CDR3: TGCGCCAGCAGCCAAGATACCCTAGCGGGAGGGTCCTACAATGAGCAGTTCTTC. It is translated as CASSQDTLAGGSYNEQFF.

This clone was detected once. The rearrangement joins TRBV11-2 to TRBJ2-7; TRBD2 is a possible D gene (5 bases). Per the germline V gene, CDR1 is SGHAT and CDR2 is FQNNGV. This CDR3 is 14 amino acids long. V was shortened by 4 bases and J by 0 bases, with 10 bases between the two germline ends. The CDR3 nucleotides are TGTGCCAGCAGCTGGAGCGGAAGCTCCTACGAGCAGTACTTC. Protein sequence: CASSWSGSSYEQYF.

This chain links TRBV5-6 with TRBJ2-7; D may be TRBD1 (5 bases). The germline V and J ends were trimmed by 1 base and 0 bases, with 5 bases remaining between them. Germline values: CDR1 SGHDT, CDR2 YYEEEE. The CDR3 contains 13 residues. Written as DNA, the CDR3 is TGTGCCAGCAGCTTGCAGGGCTCCTACGAGCAGTACTTC. Amino acid sequence: CASSLQGSYEQYF.

This chain connects TRBV6-5 to TRBJ1-1, with 7 bases that match TRBD1. CDR1 is MNHEY, CDR2 SVGAGI, per germline. The CDR3 is 13 amino acids. The J segment lost 3 bases and the V segment lost 4 bases, leaving 2 bases of the junction unmatched. CDR3: CASSSTGYTEAFF. The CDR3, as DNA: TGTGCCAGCAGTTCGACAGGGTACACTGAAGCTTTCTTT.

The chain couples TRBV15 to TRBJ2-5; TRBD1 aligns across 8 bases. The ends lost 3 bases at V and 5 bases at J; junction bases unmatched: 11. The CDR3 totals 16 residues. Germline V lookup: CDR1 LNHNV, CDR2 YYDKDF (reference sequence). For the CDR3, the DNA is TGTGCCACCAGCAGTACAGGGGGACCCGCGTGGGAGACCCAGTACTTC. Its translation: CATSSTGGPAWETQYF.